These 22 T cell receptor beta chains share one sample of origin, sequenced in a study of T cells after yellow fever vaccination. MiXCR, run by TCRdb on the 5' RACE reads, gives a single entry per CDR3 protein. The sample comprises around 100,000 distinct CDR3 sequences, around 5.8% of which are singletons, and about two fifths rests with the top ten. The specimen comprised CD8+ T cells sorted from PBMCs, sampled 10 days after the yellow fever booster vaccination. These receptor sequences come from a man aged 18 to 29 who received the YFV17D yellow fever vaccine.

The J gene is TRBJ2-5, the V gene TRBV6-1; 8 nucleotides match TRBD2. The CDR3 consists of 16 residues. Trimming took 6 bases from V and 2 from J; bases not matched to a gene: 11. The V gene's germline CDR1 is MNHNS and CDR2 SASEGT. The CDR3 DNA reads TGTGCCAGCAGCCCCTCGTGGGGCGGGGGGCAAGAGACCCAGTACTTC. Translation: CASSPSWGGGQETQYF.

The genes are TRBV6-5 and TRBJ2-5, with 7 bases matching TRBD2. The CDR3 spans 17 residues. From germline, CDR1 is MNHEY and CDR2 SVGAGI. Losses at the gene ends were 4 bases for V and 1 base for J; bases not matched to a gene: 12. The CDR3 DNA sequence: TGTGCCAGCAGTTCCTACGCCGGGGGGAGGCTCCAAGAGACCCAGTACTTC. It is translated as CASSSYAGGRLQETQYF.

The sample holds a few counts of this clonotype. The J gene is TRBJ2-7, the V gene TRBV9; D not resolved. The V gene lost 0 bases and the J gene lost 2 bases, with 9 bases spanning the gap. CDR1 and CDR2 from the germline V gene are SGDLS and YYNGEE. CDR3 length: 14 residues. The CDR3 sequence is CASSVAGNAYEQYF. The DNA for the CDR3 is TGTGCCAGCAGCGTAGCTGGCAACGCCTACGAGCAGTACTTC. The variable domain in full, with the rest retrieved from reference TRBV9 and TRBJ2-7, is DSGVTQTPKHLITATGQRVTLRCSPRSGDLSVYWYQQSLDQGLQFLIQYYNGEERAKGNILERFSAQQFPDLHSELNLSSLELGDSALYFCASSVAGNAYEQYFGPGTRLTVT.

This chain links TRBV9 with TRBJ1-1; D unresolved. CDR1 SGDLS and CDR2 YYNGEE come from the germline V gene. Trimming left V 6 bases short and J 1 base short, with 10 bases between. The CDR3 runs to 13 residues. CDR3 sequence (DNA): TGTGCCAGCAACGCCTGGGGGAACACTGAAGCTTTCTTT. It is translated as CASNAWGNTEAFF. The full variable domain, with the rest looked up from reference TRBV9 and TRBJ1-1, is DSGVTQTPKHLITATGQRVTLRCSPRSGDLSVYWYQQSLDQGLQFLIQYYNGEERAKGNILERFSAQQFPDLHSELNLSSLELGDSALYFCASNAWGNTEAFFGQGTRLTVV.

V and J are TRBV10-3 and TRBJ2-2; TRBD1 matches at 8 bases. V dropped 4 bases and J dropped 1; count of bases not matched to a gene: 11. CDR1 and CDR2 from the germline V gene are ENHRY and SYGVKD. The CDR3 spans 18 residues. CDR3 residues: CAISGSGQGTRNTGELFF. DNA for the CDR3: TGTGCCATCAGTGGGAGTGGACAGGGTACGAGGAACACCGGGGAGCTGTTTTTT.

The rearrangement links TRBV6-2 or TRBV6-3 to TRBJ1-2; D possibly corresponds to TRBD1 (5 bases). CDR1 and CDR2 (germline): MNHEY, SVGEGT. Trimming took 2 bases from V and 6 from J, leaving 22 bases between them. The CDR3 is made up of 17 amino acids. This CDR3 reads CASSYDLTVEAYDGYTF. CDR3 sequence (DNA): TGTGCCAGCAGTTACGACCTGACAGTTGAGGCATACGATGGCTACACCTTC.

This clonotype has more than one count but fewer than ten. The CDR3 spells CASRQLTSNTEAFF. Here the CDR3 DNA reads TGCGCCAGCCGACAGTTAACTTCGAACACTGAAGCTTTCTTT. J is TRBJ1-1 and V is TRBV10-2, with TRBD1 as a possible D gene (5 bases). The CDR3 runs to 14 residues. Looked up from germline, CDR1 is WSHSY and CDR2 is SAAADI. The V and J ends lost 8 bases and 1 base respectively, with 14 bases between them.

This clonotype was seen repeatedly, ten times or more. J is TRBJ2-2 and V is TRBV7-9; 7 bases line up with TRBD1. The CDR3 extends over 15 amino acids. CDR1 is SEHNR, CDR2 FQNEAQ, per germline (reference sequence). J gave up 2 bases and V 5 bases, and 5 bases lay outside the gene matches. For the CDR3, the DNA is TGTGCCAGCAGCCCACGGGACAGTAACACCGGGGAGCTGTTTTTT. The encoded protein is CASSPRDSNTGELFF.

J is TRBJ1-2 and V is TRBV5-6, with 9 bases matching TRBD1. This CDR3 region has 15 residues. Germline assignment: CDR1 SGHDT and CDR2 YYEEEE. V lost 3 bases, J lost 3 bases, and 6 bases stayed unmatched. The CDR3 nucleotides read TGTGCCAGCAGCTGGGGACAGGGAGGGGACTATGGCTACACCTTC. The encoded protein is CASSWGQGGDYGYTF. Looking up the rest from reference TRBV5-6 and TRBJ1-2 gives the full variable domain: DAGVTQSPTHLIKTRGQQVTLRCSPKSGHDTVSWYQQALGQGPQFIFQYYEEEERQRGNFPDRFSGHQFPNYSSELNVNALLLGDSALYLCASSWGQGGDYGYTFGSGTRLTVV.

This chain connects TRBV20-1 to TRBJ1-1; 8 bases are shared with TRBD1. Unmatched junction bases numbered 6, after V lost 4 bases and J lost 2 bases. Germline V lookup: CDR1 DFQATT, CDR2 SNEGSKA (reference sequence). The CDR3 runs 14 residues. The CDR3 here is CSAISGTGNTEAFF. The CDR3 DNA reads as TGCAGTGCTATCTCCGGGACAGGTAACACTGAAGCTTTCTTT.

V usage is TRBV6-2 or TRBV6-3 and J usage is TRBJ2-3, with D tentatively TRBD1 or TRBD2 (5 bases each). The CDR3 consists of 15 residues. The germline V gene encodes CDR1 MNHEY and CDR2 SVGEGT. V was cut by 5 bases and J by 2 bases, with 14 bases left in between. The CDR3 DNA reads TGTGCCAGCAGTAGAGGGCAGGGTACCACAGATACGCAGTATTTT. Protein product: CASSRGQGTTDTQYF.

This sequence joins TRBV9 and TRBJ2-2; 8 positions agree with TRBD1. Germline CDR1 and CDR2: SGDLS and YYNGEE. The V and J ends lost 5 bases and 2 bases, in that order; junction bases with no gene match: 2. This CDR3 is built from 14 residues. The CDR3 DNA reads as TGTGCCAGCAGGGACAGGGTTAACACCGGGGAGCTGTTTTTT. Translation: CASRDRVNTGELFF.

This clonotype was seen ten or more times. The rearrangement uses TRBV6-2 or TRBV6-3 and TRBJ2-6; weak D call: TRBD1 (5 bases). From germline, CDR1 is MNHEY and CDR2 SVGEGT. The V end lost 2 bases, the J end lost 0 bases, and 20 bases lay between the germline ends. CDR3 length: 20 residues. CDR3 residues: CASSYTRISTVYSGANVLTF. The DNA for the CDR3 is TGTGCCAGCAGTTACACGCGGATCTCGACAGTTTACTCTGGGGCCAACGTCCTGACTTTC.

This chain links TRBV7-2 with TRBJ2-1; 9 bases are a match to TRBD1. Looked up from germline, CDR1 is SGHTA and CDR2 is FQGNSA. The length of the CDR3 is 17 residues. The trim removed 2 bases at V and 4 bases at J, leaving 9 bases unmatched. CDR3 sequence: CASSLRYRGLGYNEQFF. The CDR3 DNA is TGTGCCAGCAGCTTACGATACAGGGGGCTCGGGTACAATGAGCAGTTCTTC.

V gene TRBV7-8 combines with J gene TRBJ2-7, with TRBD1 identical over 10 bases. Germline loops: CDR1 SGHVS, CDR2 FQNEAQ. CDR3 length equals 15 residues. With V trimmed by 5 bases and J by 3 bases, 7 bases remained unmatched. The CDR3 DNA sequence: TGTGCCAGCAGCCACCGGACAGGGGGAAACTACGAGCAGTACGTC. Translated, it gives CASSHRTGGNYEQYV.

This clonotype was seen a few times. The gene calls are TRBV5-1 and TRBJ2-2, with TRBD1 identical over 8 bases. This CDR3 contains 15 residues. V lost 8 bases, J lost 4 bases, and 10 bases stayed unmatched. Per germline, CDR1 SGHRS and CDR2 YFSETQ. The CDR3 nucleotides are TGCGCCAGAAGTTCCGGGACAGGCTCCACCGGGGAGCTGTTTTTT. Protein product: CARSSGTGSTGELFF.

The DNA for the CDR3 is TGTGCCAGCAGCTTAGTAGCGGGGGGTGGAGATACGCAGTATTTT. It encodes CASSLVAGGGDTQYF. The rearrangement uses TRBV7-6 and TRBJ2-3, with TRBD2 matching 10 bases. The germline gives CDR1 SGHVS, CDR2 FNYEAQ. The length of the CDR3 is 15 residues. V was clipped by 1 base and J by 5 bases; unmatched bases: 3.

This clonotype has just a few counts. The chain has TRBV20-1 and TRBJ2-2, with TRBD1 matching over 8 bases. This CDR3 contains 18 residues. With V trimmed by 4 bases and J by 1 base, 14 bases remained unmatched. Germline V CDR1 and CDR2: DFQATT, SNEGSKA (reference sequence). The CDR3, as DNA: TGCAGTGCTACTGTCCCGAACCCAGACAGGGGGAACACCGGGGAGCTGTTTTTT. Protein sequence: CSATVPNPDRGNTGELFF.

In nucleotides, the CDR3 is TGTGCCATCAGTTGGGACGGCTACAATGAGCAGTTCTTC. It yields the protein CAISWDGYNEQFF. The V call is TRBV10-3, the J call TRBJ2-1; D could derive from TRBD1 or TRBD2 (5 bases each). Between the trimmed V and J ends, which lost 5 bases and 3 bases, there was a span of 8 bases. The CDR3 sequence is 13 residues long. Germline V CDR1 and CDR2: ENHRY, SYGVKD.

This clonotype was seen many times. V is TRBV5-5 and J is TRBJ1-6; 12 bases match TRBD1. The CDR3 consists of 18 residues. V shed 3 bases, J shed 3 bases, and the junction held 7 bases outside the gene matches. The V gene's germline CDR1 is SGHKS and CDR2 YYEKEE (reference sequence). CDR3 nucleotide sequence: TGTGCCAGCAGCTACGGGACAGGGGGCGCGGGCTATAATTCACCCCTCCACTTT. Amino acids: CASSYGTGGAGYNSPLHF.

The chain uses TRBV5-1 and TRBJ2-3; either TRBD1 or TRBD2 may supply D (5 bases each). This CDR3 spans 16 amino acids. The V and J ends lost 4 bases and 0 bases respectively, with 15 bases between them. Germline-derived CDR1 and CDR2 are SGHRS and YFSETQ. CDR3 bases: TGCGCCAGCAGCATAGGGACGGACTCTAGCACAGATACGCAGTATTTT. Residues: CASSIGTDSSTDTQYF.

This clonotype showed up many times. V usage is TRBV4-3 and J usage is TRBJ1-4; D not certain. From germline, CDR1 is LGHNA and CDR2 YSLEER. Between the trimmed V and J ends, which lost 0 bases and 3 bases, there was a span of 8 bases. This CDR3 is built from 15 residues. DNA of the CDR3: TGCGCCAGCAGCCAAGATTTTGACCCTAATGAAAAACTGTTTTTT. The encoded protein is CASSQDFDPNEKLFF.